This passage covers 8 T cell receptor beta chains from one sample sequenced in a study of blood T cell repertoires in COVID-19. This table comes from immunoSEQ multiplex PCR, and its TCRdb copy is limited to in-frame clones, with some not included. This table has 120,000 to 150,000 clones, 80% to 90% appearing once. Material for sequencing was peripheral blood. These receptors were taken from a woman between 55 and 75 years old with COVID-19, enrolled during active disease.

The chain has TRBV27 and TRBJ1-1, with 8 bases that match TRBD1. V lost 2 bases and J lost 5; bases outside the gene matches: 7. The CDR3 sequence is 15 residues long. Germline V gene sequence: CDR1 MNHEY, CDR2 SMNVEV (reference sequence). As DNA, the CDR3 is TGTGCCAGCAGTTTAATCCCCCAGGGGGCAACTGAAGCTTTCTTT. This codes for CASSLIPQGATEAFF.

V is TRBV5-1 and J is TRBJ2-7, with TRBD2 as a possible D gene (5 bases). Trimming stripped 0 bases from V and 4 bases from J, with 14 bases between. CDR1 is SGHRS, CDR2 YFSETQ, per germline. This CDR3 is built from 15 residues. In DNA, the CDR3 is TGCGCCAGCAGCTTGGCCCTGGGGAGTGGATACGAGCAGTACTTC. Translation: CASSLALGSGYEQYF.

The chain employs TRBV5-4 and TRBJ2-1, with D possibly being TRBD2 (5 bases). The CDR3 contains 15 residues. V dropped 0 bases and J dropped 3 bases, with 10 bases sitting between them. Germline loops: CDR1 SGHNT, CDR2 YYREEE (reference sequence). CDR3 coding DNA: TGTGCCAGCAGCTTGGGAGGGATCGGCTACAATGAGCAGTTCTTC. Translating gives CASSLGGIGYNEQFF.

This sequence joins TRBV7-9 and TRBJ2-3; D perhaps matches TRBD1 (6 bases). The CDR3 is made up of 14 amino acids. The ends were cut back, 5 bases at V and 0 bases at J, with 9 bases in the middle. Germline CDR1 SEHNR, CDR2 FQNEAQ (reference sequence). The CDR3 DNA sequence: TGTGCCAGCAGCCCAGGGGTTAGCACAGATACGCAGTATTTT. Its translation: CASSPGVSTDTQYF.

V and J are TRBV2 and TRBJ1-2, with TRBD1 as a possible D gene (6 bases). The germline CDR1 and CDR2 sequences are SNHLY and FYNNEI. This CDR3 has 12 amino acids. Trimming left V 7 bases short and J 6 bases short, with 12 bases between. The CDR3 nucleotides read TGTGCCAGCAATTCAGGGGCTCATGGCTACACCTTC. Protein: CASNSGAHGYTF.

The chain combines TRBV5-1 with TRBJ2-1; possibly TRBD2 for D (5 bases). The germline V and J ends were trimmed by 7 bases and 0 bases, with 14 bases remaining between them. The CDR3 is 15 amino acids. The V gene's germline CDR1 is SGHRS and CDR2 YFSETQ. CDR3: CASSAGDYSYNEQFF. The CDR3 DNA follows: TGCGCCAGCTCTGCGGGCGACTACTCCTACAATGAGCAGTTCTTC. Full variable domain (missing parts from reference TRBV5-1 and TRBJ2-1): KAGVTQTPRYLIKTRGQQVTLSCSPISGHRSVSWYQQTPGQGLQFLFEYFSETQRNKGNFPGRFSGRQFSNSRSEMNVSTLELGDSALYLCASSAGDYSYNEQFFGPGTRLTVL.

This clone was detected a few times. This chain joins TRBV2 and TRBJ1-4, with 7 nucleotides matching TRBD1. The CDR3 sequence is 15 residues long. Trimming removed 5 bases from V and 4 bases from J; junction bases left unmatched: 7. CDR1 SNHLY and CDR2 FYNNEI come from the germline V gene. CDR3 sequence (DNA): TGTGCCAGCAGTCGCGGCGGGACAGTTAATGAAAAACTGTTTTTT. It encodes CASSRGGTVNEKLFF.

J is TRBJ2-3 and V is TRBV12-3 or TRBV12-4; possibly TRBD2 for D (7 bases). This CDR3 is 13 amino acids long. Trimming removed 8 bases at V and 3 bases at J, with 12 bases between. This CDR3 reads CASQRGGTDTQYF. The DNA for the CDR3 is TGTGCCAGCCAAAGGGGGGGTACAGATACGCAGTATTTT.